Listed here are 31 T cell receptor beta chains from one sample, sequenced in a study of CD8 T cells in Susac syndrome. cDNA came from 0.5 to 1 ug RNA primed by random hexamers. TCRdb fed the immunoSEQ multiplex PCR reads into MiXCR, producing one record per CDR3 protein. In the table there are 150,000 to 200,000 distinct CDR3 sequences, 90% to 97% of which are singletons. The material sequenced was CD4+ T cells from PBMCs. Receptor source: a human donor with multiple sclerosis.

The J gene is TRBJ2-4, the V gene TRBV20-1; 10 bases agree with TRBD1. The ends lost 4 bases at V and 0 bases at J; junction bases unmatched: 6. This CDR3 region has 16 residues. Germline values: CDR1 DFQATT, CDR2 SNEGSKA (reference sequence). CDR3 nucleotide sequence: TGCAGTGCTACGAACGACAGGGGGCGAGCCAAAAACATTCAGTACTTC. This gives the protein CSATNDRGRAKNIQYF.

This CDR3 reads CASSLDPSGGLDEQFF. DNA for the CDR3: TGTGCCAGCAGCTTAGACCCTAGCGGGGGGTTAGATGAGCAGTTCTTC. V usage is TRBV7-2 and J usage is TRBJ2-1, with 11 bases identical to TRBD2. V shed 1 base and J 8 bases; nucleotides not matched to a gene: 7. The CDR3 spans 16 residues. In germline, CDR1 is SGHTA, CDR2 FQGNSA.

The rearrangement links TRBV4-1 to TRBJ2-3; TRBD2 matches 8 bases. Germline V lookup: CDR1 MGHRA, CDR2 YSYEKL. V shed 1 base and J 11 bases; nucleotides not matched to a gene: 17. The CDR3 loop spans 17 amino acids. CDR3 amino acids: CASSQVAGLGLSGRQYF. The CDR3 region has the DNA TGCGCCAGCAGCCAAGTTGCCGGACTAGGACTAAGCGGGAGGCAGTATTTT.

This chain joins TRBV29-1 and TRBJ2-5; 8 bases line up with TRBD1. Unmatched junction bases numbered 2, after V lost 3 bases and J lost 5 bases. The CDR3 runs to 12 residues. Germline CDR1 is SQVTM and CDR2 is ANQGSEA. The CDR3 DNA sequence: TGCAGCGTTGACAGGGGGCGGGAGACCCAGTACTTC. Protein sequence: CSVDRGRETQYF.

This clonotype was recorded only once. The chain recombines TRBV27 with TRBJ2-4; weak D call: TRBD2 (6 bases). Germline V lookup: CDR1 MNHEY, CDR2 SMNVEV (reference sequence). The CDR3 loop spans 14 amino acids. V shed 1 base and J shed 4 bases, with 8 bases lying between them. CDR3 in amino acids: CASSLYSGKNIQYF. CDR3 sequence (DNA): TGTGCCAGCAGTTTATACAGCGGGAAAAACATTCAGTACTTC.

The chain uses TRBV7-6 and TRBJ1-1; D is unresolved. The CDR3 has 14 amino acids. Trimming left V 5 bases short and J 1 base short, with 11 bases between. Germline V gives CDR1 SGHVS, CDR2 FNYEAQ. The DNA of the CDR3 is TGTGCCAGCAGCATCGGGGAGGGGAACACTGAAGCTTTCTTT. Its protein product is CASSIGEGNTEAFF.

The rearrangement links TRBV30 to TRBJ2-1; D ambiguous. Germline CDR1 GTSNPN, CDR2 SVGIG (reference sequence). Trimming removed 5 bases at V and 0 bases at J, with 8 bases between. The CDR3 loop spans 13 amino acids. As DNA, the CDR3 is TGTGCCTGGTCGGAAAGCTCCTACAATGAGCAGTTCTTC. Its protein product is CAWSESSYNEQFF.

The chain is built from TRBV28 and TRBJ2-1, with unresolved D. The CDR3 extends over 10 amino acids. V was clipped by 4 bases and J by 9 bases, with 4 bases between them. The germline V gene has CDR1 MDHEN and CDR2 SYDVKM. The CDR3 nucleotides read TGTGCCAGCAGTTCAACTGAGCAGTTCTTC. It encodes CASSSTEQFF.

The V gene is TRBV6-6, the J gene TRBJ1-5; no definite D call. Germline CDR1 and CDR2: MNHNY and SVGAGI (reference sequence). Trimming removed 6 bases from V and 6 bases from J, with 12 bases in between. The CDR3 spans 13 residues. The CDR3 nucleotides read TGTGCCAGCAGGGAACGAATCGGTCAGCCCCAGCATTTT. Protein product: CASRERIGQPQHF.

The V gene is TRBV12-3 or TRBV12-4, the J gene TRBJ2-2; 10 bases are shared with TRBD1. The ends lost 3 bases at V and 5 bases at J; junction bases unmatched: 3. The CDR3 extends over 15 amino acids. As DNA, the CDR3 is TGTGCCAGCAGTTTGGGACAGGGGCGGACCGGGGAGCTGTTTTTT. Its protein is CASSLGQGRTGELFF.

CDR3 coding DNA: TGTGCCACCCAGGACATACCCGCAGATACGCAGTATTTT. Translated: CATQDIPADTQYF. This chain joins TRBV6-5 and TRBJ2-3, with TRBD1 as a possible D gene (5 bases). V was trimmed by 10 bases and J by 4 bases, leaving 15 bases between them. This CDR3 comprises 13 residues. Germline CDR1 and CDR2: MNHEY and SVGAGI.

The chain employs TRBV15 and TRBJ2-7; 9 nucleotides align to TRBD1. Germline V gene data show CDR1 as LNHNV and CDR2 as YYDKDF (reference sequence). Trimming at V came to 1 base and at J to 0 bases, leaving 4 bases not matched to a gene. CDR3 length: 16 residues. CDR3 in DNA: TGTGCCACCAGCAGAGGCGTGGACAGGGGCTCCTACGAGCAGTACTTC. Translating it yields CATSRGVDRGSYEQYF.

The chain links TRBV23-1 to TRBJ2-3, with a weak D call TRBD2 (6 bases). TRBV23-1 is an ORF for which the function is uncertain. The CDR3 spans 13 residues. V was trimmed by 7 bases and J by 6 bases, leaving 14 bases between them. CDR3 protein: CASTQAGGDTQYF. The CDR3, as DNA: TGCGCCAGCACTCAGGCCGGAGGGGATACGCAGTATTTT.

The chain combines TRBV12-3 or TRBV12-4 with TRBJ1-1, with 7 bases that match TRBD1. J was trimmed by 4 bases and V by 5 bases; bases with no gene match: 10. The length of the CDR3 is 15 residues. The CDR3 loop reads CASSPRTGVGTEAFF. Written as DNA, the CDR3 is TGTGCCAGCAGTCCCCGAACAGGGGTGGGCACTGAAGCTTTCTTT.

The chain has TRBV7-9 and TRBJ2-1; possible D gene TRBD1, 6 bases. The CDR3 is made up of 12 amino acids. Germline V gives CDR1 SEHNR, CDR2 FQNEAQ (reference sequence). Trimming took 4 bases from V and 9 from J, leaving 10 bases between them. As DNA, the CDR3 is TGTGCCAGCAGCTCAGGACAGCGTGAGCAGTTCTTC. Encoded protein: CASSSGQREQFF.

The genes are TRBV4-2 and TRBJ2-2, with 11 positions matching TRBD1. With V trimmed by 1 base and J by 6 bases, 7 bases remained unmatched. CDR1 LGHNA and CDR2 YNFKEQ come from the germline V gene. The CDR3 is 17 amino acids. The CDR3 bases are TGTGCCAGCAGCCAAGCCCGGGACAGGGGGTACGCCGGGGAGCTGTTTTTT. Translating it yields CASSQARDRGYAGELFF.

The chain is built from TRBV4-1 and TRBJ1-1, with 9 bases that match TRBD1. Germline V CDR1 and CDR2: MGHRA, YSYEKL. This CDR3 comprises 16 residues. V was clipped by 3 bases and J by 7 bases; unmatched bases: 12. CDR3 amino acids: CASSHHIPGQGIEAFF. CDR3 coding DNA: TGCGCCAGCAGCCACCATATTCCGGGACAGGGCATTGAAGCTTTCTTT.

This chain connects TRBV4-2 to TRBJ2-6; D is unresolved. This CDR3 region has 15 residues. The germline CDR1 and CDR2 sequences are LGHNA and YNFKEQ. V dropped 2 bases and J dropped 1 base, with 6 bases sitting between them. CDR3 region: CASSQTGSGANVLTF. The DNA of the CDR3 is TGTGCCAGCAGCCAAACTGGATCTGGGGCCAACGTCCTGACTTTC.

CDR3 bases: TGTGCCTGGGTCCGGGACTCGGGTTCACCCCTCCACTTT. Translation gives CAWVRDSGSPLHF. The chain combines TRBV30 with TRBJ1-6, with D maybe TRBD1 (5 bases). Germline lookup yields CDR1 GTSNPN and CDR2 SVGIG (reference sequence). Deletions cut 5 bases from V and 9 bases from J, with 14 bases between. The CDR3 consists of 13 residues. The whole variable domain, filled in from reference TRBV30 and TRBJ1-6, reads SQTIHQWPATLVQPVGSPLSLECTVEGTSNPNLYWYRQAAGRGLQLLFYSVGIGQISSEVPQNLSASRPQDRQFILSSKKLLLSDSGFYLCAWVRDSGSPLHFGNGTRLTVT.

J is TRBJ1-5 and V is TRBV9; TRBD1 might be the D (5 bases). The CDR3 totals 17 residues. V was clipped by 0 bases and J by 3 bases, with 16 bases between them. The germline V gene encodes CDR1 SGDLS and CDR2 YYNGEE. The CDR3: CASSVVVLRGFNQPQHF. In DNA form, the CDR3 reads TGTGCCAGCAGCGTAGTGGTTTTGCGGGGGTTCAATCAGCCCCAGCATTTT.

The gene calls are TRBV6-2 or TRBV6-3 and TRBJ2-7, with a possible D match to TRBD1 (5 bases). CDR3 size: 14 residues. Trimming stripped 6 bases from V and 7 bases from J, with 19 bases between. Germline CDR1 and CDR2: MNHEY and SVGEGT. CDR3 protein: CASSPGLIKGEQYF. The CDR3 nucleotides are TGTGCCAGCAGCCCGGGCCTCATCAAGGGGGAGCAGTACTTC.

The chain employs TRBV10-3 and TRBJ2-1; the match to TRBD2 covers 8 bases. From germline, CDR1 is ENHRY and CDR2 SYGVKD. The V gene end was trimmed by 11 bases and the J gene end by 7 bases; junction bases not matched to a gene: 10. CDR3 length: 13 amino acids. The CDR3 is CAASAGVSNEQFF. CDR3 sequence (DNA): TGTGCCGCCTCAGCGGGGGTTTCAAATGAGCAGTTCTTC.

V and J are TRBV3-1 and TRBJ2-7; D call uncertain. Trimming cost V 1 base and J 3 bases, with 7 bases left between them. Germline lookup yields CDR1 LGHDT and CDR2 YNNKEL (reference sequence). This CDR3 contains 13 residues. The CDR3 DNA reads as TGTGCCAGCAGCCAAGCTAGGGTCTACGAGCAGTACTTC. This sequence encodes CASSQARVYEQYF.

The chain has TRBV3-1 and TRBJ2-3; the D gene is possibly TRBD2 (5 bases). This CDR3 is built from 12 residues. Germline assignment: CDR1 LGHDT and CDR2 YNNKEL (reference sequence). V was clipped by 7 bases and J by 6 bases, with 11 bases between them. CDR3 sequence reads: CASTHSGDTQYF. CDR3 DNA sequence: TGTGCCAGCACCCACTCGGGGGATACGCAGTATTTT.

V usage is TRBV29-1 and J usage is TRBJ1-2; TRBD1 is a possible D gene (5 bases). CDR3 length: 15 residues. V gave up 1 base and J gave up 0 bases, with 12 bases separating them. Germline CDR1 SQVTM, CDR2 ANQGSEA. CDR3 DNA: TGCAGCGTTGAAGGAATCCAGGGCCCTAACTATGGCTACACCTTC. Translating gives CSVEGIQGPNYGYTF.

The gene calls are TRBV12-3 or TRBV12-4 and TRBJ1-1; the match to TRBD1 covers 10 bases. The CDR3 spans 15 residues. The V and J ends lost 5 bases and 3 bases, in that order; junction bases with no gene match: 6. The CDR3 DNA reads TGTGCCAGCAGTCGAGACGGACAGGGGGACACTGAAGCTTTCTTT. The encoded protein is CASSRDGQGDTEAFF.

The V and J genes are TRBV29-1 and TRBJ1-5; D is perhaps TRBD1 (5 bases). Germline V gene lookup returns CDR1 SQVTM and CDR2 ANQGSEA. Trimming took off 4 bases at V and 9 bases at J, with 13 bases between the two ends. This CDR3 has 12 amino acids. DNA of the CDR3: TGCAGCGTTGGGGACCCCGGACGGCCCCAGCATTTT. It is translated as CSVGDPGRPQHF.

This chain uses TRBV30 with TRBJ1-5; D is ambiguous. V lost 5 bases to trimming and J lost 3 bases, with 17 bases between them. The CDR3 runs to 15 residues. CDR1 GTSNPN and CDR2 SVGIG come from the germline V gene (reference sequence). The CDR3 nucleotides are TGTGCCTGGGGGAGAGCGGAAAGAAACAATCAGCCCCAGCATTTT. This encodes CAWGRAERNNQPQHF.

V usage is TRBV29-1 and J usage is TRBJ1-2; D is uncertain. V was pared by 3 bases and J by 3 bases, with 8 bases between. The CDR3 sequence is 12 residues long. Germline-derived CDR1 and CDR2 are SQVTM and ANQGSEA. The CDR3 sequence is CSVDRLDYGYTF. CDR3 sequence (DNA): TGCAGCGTTGATAGGTTGGACTATGGCTACACCTTC.

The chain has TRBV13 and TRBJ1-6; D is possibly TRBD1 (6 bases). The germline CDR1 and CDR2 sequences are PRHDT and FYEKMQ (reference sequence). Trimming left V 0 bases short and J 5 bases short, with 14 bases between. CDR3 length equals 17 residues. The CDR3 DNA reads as TGTGCCAGCAGCTTAGGCTGGGACACCGAGAATAATTCACCCCTCCACTTT. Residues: CASSLGWDTENNSPLHF.

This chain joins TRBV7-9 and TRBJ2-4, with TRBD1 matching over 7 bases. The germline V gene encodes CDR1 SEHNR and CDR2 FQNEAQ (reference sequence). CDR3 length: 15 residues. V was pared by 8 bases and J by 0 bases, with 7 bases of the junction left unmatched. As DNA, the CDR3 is TGTGCCAGCGAAGGGACAGCGTTAGCCAAAAACATTCAGTACTTC. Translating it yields CASEGTALAKNIQYF.